This T cell receptor beta chain was retrieved from a study of T cells in localized non-small cell lung cancer. The CDR3 covers 17 residues. The V and J ends lost 2 bases and 2 bases respectively, with 16 bases between them. Germline V gene data show CDR1 as KGHSH and CDR2 as LQKENI. The method was immunoSEQ multiplex PCR; TCRdb's version includes in-frame clones alone and lacks a portion of them. The sample yields 20,000 to 25,000 clones, less than 90% seen once. The TCR sequence derives from a male donor aged 60 or older with stage I lung adenocarcinoma. The chain links TRBV18 to TRBJ2-1; D perhaps matches TRBD2 (6 bases). The sample consisted of peripheral blood, taken before any cancer treatment. This CDR3 reads CASSPNPSSGAYNEQFF. The CDR3 DNA reads as TGTGCCAGCTCACCAAACCCAAGTAGCGGAGCCTACAATGAGCAGTTCTTC.